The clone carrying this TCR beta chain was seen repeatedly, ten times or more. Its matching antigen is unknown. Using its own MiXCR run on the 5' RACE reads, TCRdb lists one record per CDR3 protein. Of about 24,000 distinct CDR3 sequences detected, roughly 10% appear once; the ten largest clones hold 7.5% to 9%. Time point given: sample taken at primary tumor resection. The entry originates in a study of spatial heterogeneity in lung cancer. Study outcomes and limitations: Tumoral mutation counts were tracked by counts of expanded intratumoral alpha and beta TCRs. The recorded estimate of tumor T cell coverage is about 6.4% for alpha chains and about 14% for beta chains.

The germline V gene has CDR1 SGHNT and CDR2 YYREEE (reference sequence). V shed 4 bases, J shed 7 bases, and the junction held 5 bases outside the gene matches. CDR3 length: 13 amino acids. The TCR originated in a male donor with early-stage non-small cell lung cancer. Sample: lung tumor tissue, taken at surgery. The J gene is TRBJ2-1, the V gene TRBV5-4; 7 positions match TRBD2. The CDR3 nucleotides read TGTGCCAGCAGCACACTAGCGTCAAATGAGCAGTTCTTC. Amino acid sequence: CASSTLASNEQFF.